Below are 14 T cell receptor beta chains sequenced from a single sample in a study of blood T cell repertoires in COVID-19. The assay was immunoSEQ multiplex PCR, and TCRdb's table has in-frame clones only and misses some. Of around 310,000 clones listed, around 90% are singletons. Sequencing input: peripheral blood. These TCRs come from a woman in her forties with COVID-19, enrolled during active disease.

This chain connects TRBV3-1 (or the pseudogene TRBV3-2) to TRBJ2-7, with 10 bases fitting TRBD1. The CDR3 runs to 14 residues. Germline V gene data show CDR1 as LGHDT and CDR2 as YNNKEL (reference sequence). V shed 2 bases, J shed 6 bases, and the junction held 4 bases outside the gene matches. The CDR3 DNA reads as TGTGCCAGCAGCCAAAGGACAGGGGGGGGCGAGCAGTACTTC. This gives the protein CASSQRTGGGEQYF.

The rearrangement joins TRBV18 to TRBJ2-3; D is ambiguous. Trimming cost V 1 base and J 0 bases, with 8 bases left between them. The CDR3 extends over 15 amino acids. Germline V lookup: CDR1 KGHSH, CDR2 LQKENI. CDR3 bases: TGTGCCAGCTCACCACTTGGCAGGAGCACAGATACGCAGTATTTT. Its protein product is CASSPLGRSTDTQYF.

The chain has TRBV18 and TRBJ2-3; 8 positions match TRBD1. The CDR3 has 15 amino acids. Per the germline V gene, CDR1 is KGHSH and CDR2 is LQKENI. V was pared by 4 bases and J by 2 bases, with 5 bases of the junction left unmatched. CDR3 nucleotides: TGTGCCAGCTCACTGGGACAGGTTCCCACAGATACGCAGTATTTT. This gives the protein CASSLGQVPTDTQYF.

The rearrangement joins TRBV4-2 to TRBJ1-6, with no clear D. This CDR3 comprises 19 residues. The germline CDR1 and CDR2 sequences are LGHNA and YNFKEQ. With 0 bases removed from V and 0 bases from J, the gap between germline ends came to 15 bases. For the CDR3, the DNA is TGTGCCAGCAGCCAAGATCCCCCGGGGATGGGCTCCTATAATTCACCCCTCCACTTT. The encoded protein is CASSQDPPGMGSYNSPLHF.

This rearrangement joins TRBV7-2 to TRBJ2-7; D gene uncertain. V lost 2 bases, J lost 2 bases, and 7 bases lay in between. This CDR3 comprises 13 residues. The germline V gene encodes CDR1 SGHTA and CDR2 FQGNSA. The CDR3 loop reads CASSLNFPYEQYF. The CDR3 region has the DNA TGTGCCAGCAGCTTAAACTTCCCCTACGAGCAGTACTTC.

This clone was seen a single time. DNA for the CDR3: TGTGCCACCACTAGCTCGCGCAATGAGCAGTTCTTC. Translating gives CATTSSRNEQFF. This chain links TRBV28 with TRBJ2-1, with D perhaps TRBD2 (6 bases). Trimming cost V 10 bases and J 6 bases, with 13 bases left between them. This CDR3 is 12 amino acids long. Per germline, CDR1 MDHEN and CDR2 SYDVKM.

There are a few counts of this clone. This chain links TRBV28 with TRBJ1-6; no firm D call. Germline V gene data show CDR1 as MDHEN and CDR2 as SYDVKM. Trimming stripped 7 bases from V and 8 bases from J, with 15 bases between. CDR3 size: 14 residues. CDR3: CASNLPAADSPLHF. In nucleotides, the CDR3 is TGTGCCAGCAACCTCCCCGCGGCGGATTCACCCCTCCACTTT.

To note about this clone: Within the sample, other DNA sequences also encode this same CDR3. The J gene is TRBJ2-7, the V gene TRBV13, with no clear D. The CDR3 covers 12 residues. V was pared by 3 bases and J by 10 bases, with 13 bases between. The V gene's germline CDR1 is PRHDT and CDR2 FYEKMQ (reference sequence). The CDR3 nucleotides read TGTGCCAGCAGCTTCGATGGGCGCGAACAGTACTTC. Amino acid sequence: CASSFDGREQYF.

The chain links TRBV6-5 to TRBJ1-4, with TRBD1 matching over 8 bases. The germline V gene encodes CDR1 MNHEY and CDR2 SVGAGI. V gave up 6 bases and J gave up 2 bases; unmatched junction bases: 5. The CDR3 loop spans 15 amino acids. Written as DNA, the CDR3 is TGTGCCAGCAGGTGGACAGGGACCACTAATGAAAAACTGTTTTTT. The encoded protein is CASRWTGTTNEKLFF.

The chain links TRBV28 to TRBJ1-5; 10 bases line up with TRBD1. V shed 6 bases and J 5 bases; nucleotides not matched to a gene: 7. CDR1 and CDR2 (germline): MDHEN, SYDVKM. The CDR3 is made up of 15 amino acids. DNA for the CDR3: TGTGCCAGCAGGGATTGGGACAGGGGAGATCAGCCCCAGCATTTT. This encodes CASRDWDRGDQPQHF.

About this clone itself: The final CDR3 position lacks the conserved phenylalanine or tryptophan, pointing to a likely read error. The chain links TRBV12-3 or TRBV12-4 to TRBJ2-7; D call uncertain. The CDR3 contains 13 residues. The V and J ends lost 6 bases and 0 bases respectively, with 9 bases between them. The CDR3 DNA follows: TGTGCCAGCAGAGGCGACATCTCCTACGAGCAGTACCTC. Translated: CASRGDISYEQYL.

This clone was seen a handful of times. In nucleotides, the CDR3 is TGCGCCAGCAGCCCCGGACAGGGCTTCTCCTATAATTCACCCCTCCACTTT. Encoded protein: CASSPGQGFSYNSPLHF. The V gene is TRBV5-1, the J gene TRBJ1-6, with 8 positions matching TRBD1. This CDR3 comprises 17 residues. After removal of 4 bases from V and 0 bases from J, the junction contained 6 bases not matched to a gene. Germline V gene sequence: CDR1 SGHRS, CDR2 YFSETQ.

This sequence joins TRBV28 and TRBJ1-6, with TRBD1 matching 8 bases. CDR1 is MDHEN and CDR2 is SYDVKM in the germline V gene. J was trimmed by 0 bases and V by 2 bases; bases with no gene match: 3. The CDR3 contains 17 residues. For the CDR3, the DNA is TGTGCCAGCAGTTTACCCGGACAGGGCTCCTATAATTCACCCCTCCACTTT. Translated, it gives CASSLPGQGSYNSPLHF.

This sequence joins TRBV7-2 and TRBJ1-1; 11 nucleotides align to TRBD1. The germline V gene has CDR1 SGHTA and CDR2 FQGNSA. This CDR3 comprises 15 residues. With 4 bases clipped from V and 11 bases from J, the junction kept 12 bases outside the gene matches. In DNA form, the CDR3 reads TGTGCCAGCAGCTCAGGACAGGGGGCTCTACTGCACGCTTTCTTT. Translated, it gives CASSSGQGALLHAFF. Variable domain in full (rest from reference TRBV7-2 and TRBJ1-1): GAGVSQSPSNKVTEKGKDVELRCDPISGHTALYWYRQSLGQGLEFLIYFQGNSAPDKSGLPSDRFSAERTGGSVSTLTIQRTQQEDSAVYLCASSSGQGALLHAFFGQGTRLTVV.